This passage covers 13 T cell receptor beta chains from one sample sequenced in a study of cytomegalovirus exposure and HLA in healthy donors. The study ran its PCR with 60 Vbeta and 13 Jbeta primers. Sequencing used immunoSEQ multiplex PCR; TCRdb keeps in-frame clones, though not all of them. This sample carries 100,000 to 150,000 clones, 75% to 80% of them seen once, and the ten largest clones take 0.8% to 0.95%. The sequenced sample consisted of PBMCs. The source is a woman in her sixties or seventies in good health and CMV-seronegative.

The chain recombines TRBV5-1 with TRBJ2-5; no reliable D call. CDR1 and CDR2 from the germline V gene are SGHRS and YFSETQ. This CDR3 spans 12 amino acids. V was clipped by 1 base and J by 5 bases, with 6 bases between them. This chain's CDR3 is CASSLLEETQYF. As DNA, the CDR3 is TGCGCCAGCAGCTTGTTGGAGGAGACCCAGTACTTC.

The chain employs TRBV9 and TRBJ2-2, with a tentative D call TRBD1 (6 bases). The CDR3 spans 15 residues. In germline, CDR1 is SGDLS, CDR2 YYNGEE. Trimming pared 6 bases from V and 1 base from J, leaving 13 bases between. The CDR3 DNA is TGTGCCAGCACAAATCTGGGACAGAACACCGGGGAGCTGTTTTTT. Its protein product is CASTNLGQNTGELFF.

The CDR3 loop is CSVEVGRGGTEAFF. The CDR3 bases are TGCAGCGTTGAAGTCGGGAGGGGTGGCACTGAAGCTTTCTTT. The V call is TRBV29-1, the J call TRBJ1-1, with D possibly being TRBD1 (5 bases). Between the trimmed V and J ends, which lost 1 base and 4 bases, there was a span of 13 bases. The CDR3 length is 14 residues. CDR1 and CDR2 from the germline V gene are SQVTM and ANQGSEA.

V is TRBV28 and J is TRBJ1-6; 8 bases align to TRBD1. After removal of 3 bases from V and 10 bases from J, the junction contained 8 bases not matched to a gene. CDR1 and CDR2 (germline): MDHEN, SYDVKM. This CDR3 comprises 15 residues. In DNA, the CDR3 is TGTGCCAGCAGTTTCGTTGGACAGGGAAAGTCACCCCTCCACTTT. Translation gives CASSFVGQGKSPLHF.

Comment on this clone: This sample includes further DNA sequences coding for the same CDR3. The J gene is TRBJ2-1, the V gene TRBV9; 8 nucleotides align to TRBD2. With 0 bases clipped from V and 3 bases from J, the junction kept 2 bases outside the gene matches. The germline V gene encodes CDR1 SGDLS and CDR2 YYNGEE. This CDR3 contains 15 residues. CDR3 loop: CASSVAGGHYNEQFF. The DNA of the CDR3 is TGTGCCAGCAGCGTAGCGGGAGGGCACTACAATGAGCAGTTCTTC.

CDR3 in amino acids: CASSKTEFQPQHF. The DNA for the CDR3 is TGTGCCAGCAGCAAGACAGAGTTTCAGCCCCAGCATTTT. The V call is TRBV7-3, the J call TRBJ1-5; D perhaps matches TRBD1 (5 bases). Germline loops: CDR1 SGHTA, CDR2 FQGTGA. V shed 5 bases and J shed 6 bases, with 11 bases lying between them. The CDR3 loop spans 13 amino acids.

The CDR3 region has the DNA TGCAGCGTACGTGAGGGCTCAAAGAACACTGAAGCTTTCTTT. It translates to CSVREGSKNTEAFF. This chain connects TRBV29-1 to TRBJ1-1; D not certain. V shed 6 bases and J shed 1 base, with 15 bases lying between them. The CDR3 length is 14 residues. The V gene's germline CDR1 is SQVTM and CDR2 ANQGSEA.

The rearrangement links TRBV15 to TRBJ1-4; a possible D gene is TRBD1 (6 bases). The CDR3 length is 14 residues. Between the trimmed V and J ends, which lost 4 bases and 6 bases, there was a span of 12 bases. Germline values: CDR1 LNHNV, CDR2 YYDKDF (reference sequence). The CDR3: CATSNGTLDEKLFF. CDR3 nucleotides: TGTGCCACCAGCAATGGGACACTTGATGAAAAACTGTTTTTT.

This clone came up once. V and J are TRBV5-4 and TRBJ1-5; no firm D call. The CDR3 covers 14 residues. Germline loops: CDR1 SGHNT, CDR2 YYREEE (reference sequence). V lost 2 bases and J lost 3, with 9 bases in between. CDR3 protein: CASSLGGYNQPQHF. The CDR3 DNA sequence: TGTGCCAGCAGCTTAGGCGGGTACAATCAGCCCCAGCATTTT. The full variable domain, rest sourced from reference TRBV5-4 and TRBJ1-5, is ETGVTQSPTHLIKTRGQQVTLRCSSQSGHNTVSWYQQALGQGPQFIFQYYREEENGRGNFPPRFSGLQFPNYSSELNVNALELDDSALYLCASSLGGYNQPQHFGDGTRLSIL.

The chain joins TRBV27 to TRBJ2-7; 14 bases agree with TRBD2. Per the germline V gene, CDR1 is MNHEY and CDR2 is SMNVEV (reference sequence). J gave up 2 bases and V 4 bases, and 10 bases lay outside the gene matches. This CDR3 contains 18 residues. CDR3 amino acids: CASSSIGLAGGPAYEQYF. Written as DNA, the CDR3 is TGTGCCAGCAGTTCCATCGGACTAGCGGGGGGACCCGCCTACGAGCAGTACTTC.

This rearrangement joins TRBV10-3 to TRBJ2-2, with D perhaps TRBD2 (6 bases). This CDR3 comprises 15 residues. Trimming left V 2 bases short and J 5 bases short, with 12 bases between. Germline lookup yields CDR1 ENHRY and CDR2 SYGVKD. This CDR3 reads CAISERGGETGELFF. DNA for the CDR3: TGTGCCATCAGTGAGCGAGGAGGGGAAACCGGGGAGCTGTTTTTT.

The chain couples TRBV7-9 to TRBJ1-4, with TRBD1 matching over 9 bases. Germline V CDR1 and CDR2: SEHNR, FQNEAQ (reference sequence). After removal of 5 bases from V and 7 bases from J, the junction contained 5 bases not matched to a gene. The CDR3 spans 14 residues. CDR3 amino acids: CASSPGTGSEKLFF. The CDR3 DNA sequence: TGTGCCAGCAGCCCCGGGACAGGGAGTGAAAAACTGTTTTTT.

The chain employs TRBV4-2 and TRBJ1-2, with D hard to call. The CDR3 contains 12 residues. Trimming left V 0 bases short and J 8 bases short, with 7 bases between. Germline V gives CDR1 LGHNA, CDR2 YNFKEQ. The CDR3 coding sequence is TGTGCCAGCAGCCAAGATGTGCGGGGCTACACCTTC. Its translation: CASSQDVRGYTF.